This T cell receptor beta chain was found in a study of tumor T cells in aggressive B-cell lymphoma (dated by TCRdb to 2017 to 2019). The germline V gene yields SQVTM for CDR1 and ANQGSEA for CDR2. From the cysteine through the phenylalanine, the CDR3 covers 14 amino acids. CDR3 DNA only is kept here, 42 bases in frame from base 1. A distance of 14 bases separates the germline ends of V and J, which lose 6 bases and 3 bases respectively. The library relied on the immunoSEQ multiplex PCR assay. TCRdb's version of the immuneACCESS table is confined to in-frame rearrangements and falls short of the full clone set. An unresolved V gene accounts for under half of the shortfall where checked; the remainder is of unknown origin. Across this sample there are 9,500 to 12,000 clones, with around nine tenths seen only once. 2% to 2.5% of the sample comes from the top ten. As regards this clone: Its antigen remains unidentified. One base away there is no much larger clone; base qualities are not given.

This receptor was taken from an adult with diffuse large B cell lymphoma. The chain couples TRBV29-1 to TRBJ2-2; perhaps TRBD2 is the D gene, with 6 bases matching. The sequencing sample was made of tumor tissue. At the DNA level, the sequence is TGCAGCGTCCTGGGACTTAGTGACACCGGGGAGCTGTTTTTT. Its coded protein is CSVLGLSDTGELFF.